This entry is about one T cell receptor (beta chain). The repertoire was sequenced with immunoSEQ multiplex PCR; TCRdb's copy has only in-frame clones and lacks some. This table holds around 230,000 clones, approximately 78% found once. This entry is derived from a study of blood T cell repertoires in COVID-19. Across the study: Sites in the United States, Italy and Spain provided acute and convalescent COVID-19 samples.

The CDR3 runs 17 residues. Trimming cost V 5 bases and J 1 base, with 19 bases left between them. The germline gives CDR1 LNHDA, CDR2 SQIVND (reference sequence). The rearrangement uses TRBV19 and TRBJ2-3; maybe TRBD2 (7 bases). Specimen: PBMCs or T cells enriched from blood (not recorded which). The sequence was collected from a man aged 40-49 years who had recovered from COVID-19. The CDR3 coding sequence is TGTGCCAGTAGTCTATCCAGGGGCGGGGGACGCACAGATACGCAGTATTTT. The encoded protein is CASSLSRGGGRTDTQYF.